This T cell receptor beta chain was documented in a study of CD8+CD57+ T cells in acquired aplastic anemia. TCR beta VDJ combinations and CDR3 sequences were profiled from genomic DNA. MiXCR, run by TCRdb on the reads, gives a single entry per CDR3 protein. The sample consists of roughly 93,000 distinct CDR3 sequences, roughly 70% of them appearing once. Only patients with CD8+CD57+ cell expansion on flow cytometry were chosen for sequencing. The V gene end was trimmed by 3 bases and the J gene end by 6 bases; junction bases not matched to a gene: 17. The CDR3 has 18 amino acids. Germline V gene data show CDR1 as SQVTM and CDR2 as ANQGSEA.

This chain connects TRBV29-1 to TRBJ2-1, with 10 bases aligning to TRBD2. The sequence came from a human donor with aplastic anemia. Sequenced: sorted CD4+, CD8+, or CD8+CD57+ T cells (not recorded which) from PBMCs. Written as DNA, the CDR3 is TGCAGCGTTGATCGGGGCTCTAAACTAGCGGGAATGGGCAATGAGCAGTTCTTC. It is translated as CSVDRGSKLAGMGNEQFF.